The 29 T cell receptor beta chains below come from one sample, sequenced in a study of shared clonotypes between healthy human individuals. TCRdb's copy holds only in-frame clones and misses some; the assay was immunoSEQ multiplex PCR. The table includes 2,500,000 or so clones, under 95% detected once. Sequenced: naive CD4+ T cells from PBMCs. Subset denoted: CD45RA+ positively selected. The receptors derive from a man between 18 and 29 years old in good health. Some clones in this sample may be carry-over from other donors' samples.

This clone came up a few times. The gene calls are TRBV18 and TRBJ1-5, with a weak D call TRBD1 (5 bases). This CDR3 comprises 14 residues. With 2 bases removed from V and 7 bases from J, the gap between germline ends came to 12 bases. CDR1 and CDR2 (germline): KGHSH, LQKENI. CDR3 loop: CASSPSGREQPQHF. CDR3 nucleotide sequence: TGTGCCAGCTCACCAAGTGGCAGGGAGCAGCCCCAGCATTTT. Filled out from reference TRBV18 and TRBJ1-5, the complete variable domain reads NAGVMQNPRHLVRRRGQEARLRCSPMKGHSHVYWYRQLPEEGLKFMVYLQKENIIDESGMPKERFSAEFPKEGPSILRIQQVVRGDSAAYFCASSPSGREQPQHFGDGTRLSIL.

The rearrangement joins TRBV4-2 to TRBJ1-2; no firm D call. This CDR3 is built from 16 residues. V shed 1 base and J shed 7 bases, with 19 bases lying between them. Germline V gene sequence: CDR1 LGHNA, CDR2 YNFKEQ. CDR3 region: CASSQVLDPLIGGYTF. CDR3 nucleotide sequence: TGTGCCAGCAGCCAAGTCTTGGATCCGCTAATAGGTGGCTACACCTTC.

This chain links TRBV27 with TRBJ2-7; no clear D. Looked up from germline, CDR1 is MNHEY and CDR2 is SMNVEV (reference sequence). V was shortened by 0 bases and J by 2 bases, with 8 bases between the two germline ends. The CDR3 is made up of 14 amino acids. The CDR3 nucleotides are TGTGCCAGCAGTTTATCGTGGATCCCCTACGAGCAGTACTTC. It encodes CASSLSWIPYEQYF.

The chain has TRBV28 and TRBJ2-3; the D gene is possibly TRBD2 (5 bases). This CDR3 region has 12 residues. The germline V gene encodes CDR1 MDHEN and CDR2 SYDVKM. V was pared by 4 bases and J by 9 bases, with 11 bases between. The CDR3 nucleotides read TGTGCCAGCAGTTATGAGCGGCTCACGCAGTATTTT. It codes for CASSYERLTQYF. The whole variable domain, remainder taken from reference TRBV28 and TRBJ2-3, is DVKVTQSSRYLVKRTGEKVFLECVQDMDHENMFWYRQDPGLGLRLIYFSYDVKMKEKGDIPEGYSVSREKKERFSLILESASTNQTSMYLCASSYERLTQYFGPGTRLTVL.

This clone was observed once. The V and J genes are TRBV19 and TRBJ1-2; D uncertain. Looked up from germline, CDR1 is LNHDA and CDR2 is SQIVND (reference sequence). The CDR3 runs to 15 residues. V lost 4 bases to trimming and J lost 3 bases, with 15 bases between them. The CDR3 region has the DNA TGTGCCAGTAGTAAAAGTCCGATCGGGGACTATGGCTACACCTTC. Its translation is CASSKSPIGDYGYTF. The whole variable domain, filled in from reference TRBV19 and TRBJ1-2, reads DGGITQSPKYLFRKEGQNVTLSCEQNLNHDAMYWYRQDPGQGLRLIYYSQIVNDFQKGDIAEGYSVSREKKESFPLTVTSAQKNPTAFYLCASSKSPIGDYGYTFGSGTRLTVV.

This rearrangement joins TRBV21-1 to TRBJ2-7; the table names TRBD2, a call not compared with the DNA. TRBV21-1 is classified as a pseudogene. The CDR3 extends over 15 amino acids. The CDR3 DNA follows: TGTGCCAGCTTGGGGAGTAAGACAAACTCCTACGAGCAGTACTTC. Protein sequence: CASLGSKTNSYEQYF.

As regards this clone: Other nucleotide sequences in the sample specify the same CDR3. The chain uses TRBV5-1 and TRBJ1-5; D not resolved. V was pared by 0 bases and J by 1 base, with 2 bases between. Germline CDR1 reads SGHRS; CDR2 reads YFSETQ. The CDR3 extends over 13 amino acids. CDR3 residues: CASSLASNQPQHF. CDR3 DNA: TGCGCCAGCAGCTTGGCCAGCAATCAGCCCCAGCATTTT.

The chain is built from TRBV4-2 and TRBJ2-1; D gene ambiguous. V gave up 6 bases and J gave up 8 bases, with 14 bases separating them. Germline V gives CDR1 LGHNA, CDR2 YNFKEQ. The CDR3 contains 13 residues. CDR3 residues: CASSPDPKYEQFF. The CDR3 nucleotides are TGTGCCAGCAGTCCGGACCCGAAATATGAGCAGTTCTTC.

The genes are TRBV4-1 and TRBJ2-7; 11 nucleotides align to TRBD2. This CDR3 region has 17 residues. Germline lookup yields CDR1 MGHRA and CDR2 YSYEKL. V dropped 4 bases and J dropped 3; count of bases not matched to a gene: 11. This CDR3 is CASSRGPTSGKGYEQYF. As DNA, the CDR3 is TGCGCCAGCAGCCGAGGACCGACTAGCGGGAAGGGCTACGAGCAGTACTTC.

The rearrangement links TRBV5-1 to TRBJ2-1; TRBD2 aligns across 10 bases. J was trimmed by 4 bases and V by 0 bases; bases with no gene match: 10. The CDR3 runs 18 residues. Per germline, CDR1 SGHRS and CDR2 YFSETQ. The CDR3 DNA reads as TGCGCCAGCAGCTTGGTACTAGCGGGACTCCCGACGTACAATGAGCAGTTCTTC. Protein product: CASSLVLAGLPTYNEQFF. Together with reference TRBV5-1 and TRBJ2-1, the CDR3 gives the full variable domain: KAGVTQTPRYLIKTRGQQVTLSCSPISGHRSVSWYQQTPGQGLQFLFEYFSETQRNKGNFPGRFSGRQFSNSRSEMNVSTLELGDSALYLCASSLVLAGLPTYNEQFFGPGTRLTVL.

The chain carries TRBV5-1 and TRBJ2-7; D perhaps matches TRBD1 (5 bases). CDR3 size: 14 residues. The V end was cut by 3 bases, the J end by 5 bases, with 15 bases between. Germline V lookup: CDR1 SGHRS, CDR2 YFSETQ. The CDR3 loop reads CASSSNRREHEQYF. DNA for the CDR3: TGCGCCAGCAGCTCCAACCGCAGGGAACACGAGCAGTACTTC.

V is TRBV30 and J is TRBJ1-1, with TRBD1 identical over 7 bases. J lost 5 bases, V lost 5 bases, and 8 bases had no gene match. The CDR3 is 13 amino acids. In germline, CDR1 is GTSNPN, CDR2 SVGIG (reference sequence). The CDR3 sequence: CAWGARGGTEAFF. The CDR3 nucleotides read TGTGCCTGGGGCGCCAGGGGGGGGACTGAAGCTTTCTTT.

J is TRBJ1-1 and V is TRBV29-1; the D is unclear. The CDR3 sequence is 13 residues long. Germline V gene sequence: CDR1 SQVTM, CDR2 ANQGSEA. Trimming left V 2 bases short and J 4 bases short, with 11 bases between. CDR3 amino acids: CSVERGGSTEAFF. The CDR3, as DNA: TGCAGCGTTGAACGGGGAGGGAGCACTGAAGCTTTCTTT.

This chain joins TRBV7-3 and TRBJ2-1; 8 positions agree with TRBD2. The trim removed 5 bases at V and 3 bases at J, leaving 12 bases unmatched. Germline CDR1 SGHTA, CDR2 FQGTGA. This CDR3 has 17 residues. The CDR3 DNA reads as TGTGCCAGCAGCCCCCGTTTCCGAGCGGGAGACTACAATGAGCAGTTCTTC. This gives the protein CASSPRFRAGDYNEQFF.

The chain has TRBV2 and TRBJ2-7; 13 nucleotides align to TRBD2. This CDR3 spans 16 amino acids. Germline-derived CDR1 and CDR2 are SNHLY and FYNNEI. The V and J ends lost 8 bases and 6 bases, in that order; junction bases with no gene match: 13. The CDR3 DNA reads TGTGCCAGCGAAGGACTAGCGGGAGATTGGTTTCCCGAGCAGTACTTC. Its translation is CASEGLAGDWFPEQYF.

The gene calls are TRBV7-2 and TRBJ1-2; a possible D gene is TRBD1 (6 bases). Trimming removed 1 base from V and 8 bases from J, with 14 bases in between. This CDR3 is 14 amino acids long. Germline CDR1 reads SGHTA; CDR2 reads FQGNSA. CDR3: CASSLGTVGMGYTF. Written as DNA, the CDR3 is TGTGCCAGCAGCTTAGGGACAGTCGGGATGGGCTACACCTTC.

To note about this clone: Other nucleotide sequences in the sample specify the same CDR3. The chain employs TRBV18 and TRBJ2-3; TRBD2 is a possible D gene (5 bases). The CDR3 runs to 14 residues. V gave up 3 bases and J gave up 3 bases, with 10 bases separating them. Germline values: CDR1 KGHSH, CDR2 LQKENI. CDR3 region: CASSPTRGTDTQYF. CDR3 bases: TGTGCCAGCTCACCCACCCGGGGTACAGATACGCAGTATTTT.

The chain employs TRBV1 and TRBJ1-5; the D call in the table, TRBD1, was not verified against the DNA. TRBV1 is a pseudogene. The CDR3 length is 17 residues. This CDR3 reads CTSSPLIQGEKNQPQHF. CDR3 nucleotide sequence: TGCACCAGCAGCCCCCTGATACAGGGGGAGAAGAATCAGCCCCAGCATTTT.

This clone was detected a few times. This rearrangement joins TRBV2 to TRBJ2-7; tentatively, D is TRBD2 (5 bases). V dropped 11 bases and J dropped 1 base, with 15 bases sitting between them. This CDR3 contains 13 residues. Germline assignment: CDR1 SNHLY and CDR2 FYNNEI. Written as DNA, the CDR3 is TGTGCCGGGGAGCACCCCCAATCCTACGAGCAGTACTTC. Its protein product is CAGEHPQSYEQYF. Using reference TRBV2 and TRBJ2-7 for the parts outside the CDR3, the full variable domain is EPEVTQTPSHQVTQMGQEVILRCVPISNHLYFYWYRQILGQKVEFLVSFYNNEISEKSEIFDDQFSVERPDGSNFTLKIRSTKLEDSAMYFCAGEHPQSYEQYFGPGTRLTVT.

This chain joins TRBV27 and TRBJ2-4, with a possible D match to TRBD2 (6 bases). The CDR3 runs 13 residues. The V end lost 7 bases, the J end lost 8 bases, and 15 bases lay between the germline ends. Germline V gene lookup returns CDR1 MNHEY and CDR2 SMNVEV (reference sequence). The CDR3 sequence is CASTHRGSHIQYF. The CDR3 DNA reads as TGTGCCAGCACCCACCGGGGGTCGCACATTCAGTACTTC.

This clone occurred a few times. The V call is TRBV19, the J call TRBJ1-1; D not certain. Trimming left V 7 bases short and J 3 bases short, with 12 bases between. The CDR3 runs 13 residues. Germline CDR1 is LNHDA and CDR2 is SQIVND (reference sequence). CDR3 coding DNA: TGTGCCAGTACGCGACCGGGGTACACTGAAGCTTTCTTT. Translating gives CASTRPGYTEAFF.

The chain carries TRBV18 and TRBJ2-7, with 9 bases identical to TRBD1. The CDR3 contains 14 residues. CDR1 is KGHSH, CDR2 LQKENI, per germline. J lost 7 bases, V lost 3 bases, and 7 bases had no gene match. Here the CDR3 reads CASSPGQGFGEQYF. The CDR3 DNA reads TGTGCCAGCTCACCGGGACAGGGATTCGGTGAGCAGTACTTC.

The chain uses TRBV2 and TRBJ2-3; maybe TRBD1 (5 bases). Germline V gives CDR1 SNHLY, CDR2 FYNNEI. The CDR3 extends over 12 amino acids. V was clipped by 6 bases and J by 7 bases, with 11 bases between them. The CDR3 nucleotides read TGTGCCAGCAGCGGCAGGGAATATACGCAGTATTTT. This translates into CASSGREYTQYF.

V gene TRBV20-1 combines with J gene TRBJ2-1; 8 bases align to TRBD1. This CDR3 is built from 11 residues. V trimming: 3 bases; J trimming: 13 bases; junction bases outside the gene matches: 5. Germline-derived CDR1 and CDR2 are DFQATT and SNEGSKA (reference sequence). CDR3 amino acids: CSASQGTGQFF. DNA for the CDR3: TGCAGTGCTAGCCAGGGGACAGGTCAGTTCTTC.

The chain combines TRBV7-9 with TRBJ2-3, with 8 nucleotides matching TRBD2. CDR3 length: 17 residues. Trimming removed 5 bases from V and 3 bases from J; junction bases left unmatched: 13. The germline gives CDR1 SEHNR, CDR2 FQNEAQ (reference sequence). Written as DNA, the CDR3 is TGTGCCAGCAGCCCCGGGTCCGGGACTAGTAGTACAGATACGCAGTATTTT. Its protein product is CASSPGSGTSSTDTQYF.

This chain joins TRBV27 and TRBJ1-5; 10 bases match TRBD1. The CDR3 has 16 amino acids. The V gene's germline CDR1 is MNHEY and CDR2 SMNVEV (reference sequence). With 3 bases clipped from V and 3 bases from J, the junction kept 5 bases outside the gene matches. The CDR3 loop reads CASSFSGTGDNQPQHF. Written as DNA, the CDR3 is TGTGCCAGCAGTTTTTCCGGGACAGGGGACAATCAGCCCCAGCATTTT.

V and J are TRBV19 and TRBJ2-7, with 9 bases fitting TRBD1. The germline V gene encodes CDR1 LNHDA and CDR2 SQIVND (reference sequence). The CDR3 contains 15 residues. Trimming at V came to 4 bases and at J to 6 bases, leaving 10 bases not matched to a gene. This CDR3 is CASSTVGQGLSEQYF. The CDR3 DNA follows: TGTGCCAGTAGTACTGTGGGACAGGGTTTATCCGAGCAGTACTTC.

The V call is TRBV6-5, the J call TRBJ2-7, with no clear D. The germline V gene encodes CDR1 MNHEY and CDR2 SVGAGI. The CDR3 has 13 residues. Trimming removed 4 bases at V and 0 bases at J, with 7 bases between. The chain's CDR3 is CASSSSPSYEQYF. CDR3 DNA sequence: TGTGCCAGCAGTTCGTCACCCTCCTACGAGCAGTACTTC.

This chain links TRBV18 with TRBJ2-5; TRBD2 matches 11 bases. The CDR3 consists of 15 residues. Germline V gene sequence: CDR1 KGHSH, CDR2 LQKENI. V shed 3 bases and J 3 bases; nucleotides not matched to a gene: 3. This chain's CDR3 is CASSPIAGGEETQYF. The DNA for the CDR3 is TGTGCCAGCTCACCGATAGCGGGAGGGGAAGAGACCCAGTACTTC.